These 30 T cell receptor beta chains originate from one sample sequenced in a study of blood T cell repertoires in COVID-19. The data were produced by immunoSEQ multiplex PCR, yet TCRdb's version contains in-frame clones alone and is incomplete. The table lists roughly 100,000 clones, roughly 92% of them singletons. The sequenced material came from peripheral blood. Receptors were obtained from a woman aged 50 to 65 with COVID-19, enrolled during active disease.

V usage is TRBV11-2 and J usage is TRBJ1-1, with TRBD1 as a possible D gene (5 bases). Germline-derived CDR1 and CDR2 are SGHAT and FQNNGV. Trimming took 0 bases from V and 1 from J, leaving 15 bases between them. The CDR3 has 17 residues. CDR3 DNA sequence: TGTGCCAGCAGCTTAGAGGCCAGGGAGGGGACGAACACTGAAGCTTTCTTT. Translation gives CASSLEAREGTNTEAFF.

This sequence joins TRBV5-1 and TRBJ1-3; maybe TRBD1 (6 bases). This CDR3 comprises 18 residues. Trimming pared 4 bases from V and 0 bases from J, leaving 20 bases between. From germline, CDR1 is SGHRS and CDR2 YFSETQ. The CDR3 is CASSLGGGGFYSGNTIYF. In DNA form, the CDR3 reads TGCGCCAGCAGCCTCGGCGGGGGCGGATTCTACTCTGGAAACACCATATATTTT.

Here the CDR3 reads CASSRLPRGAETQYF. CDR3 sequence (DNA): TGTGCCAGTAGCCGTCTCCCCCGGGGGGCGGAGACCCAGTACTTC. V is TRBV19 and J is TRBJ2-5, with D possibly matching TRBD2 (7 bases). Germline V lookup: CDR1 LNHDA, CDR2 SQIVND (reference sequence). The CDR3 runs 15 residues. Trimming took 6 bases from V and 5 from J, leaving 19 bases between them.

The chain employs TRBV19 and TRBJ1-2, with 7 bases matching TRBD1. Germline-derived CDR1 and CDR2 are LNHDA and SQIVND (reference sequence). V dropped 5 bases and J dropped 5; count of bases not matched to a gene: 5. This CDR3 is 13 amino acids long. The CDR3 sequence is CASSDQTGYGYTF. CDR3 bases: TGTGCCAGTAGTGACCAGACAGGGTATGGCTACACCTTC. Full variable domain (missing parts from reference TRBV19 and TRBJ1-2): DGGITQSPKYLFRKEGQNVTLSCEQNLNHDAMYWYRQDPGQGLRLIYYSQIVNDFQKGDIAEGYSVSREKKESFPLTVTSAQKNPTAFYLCASSDQTGYGYTFGSGTRLTVV.

The chain employs TRBV19 and TRBJ1-1, with TRBD1 as a possible D gene (6 bases). Germline CDR1 and CDR2: LNHDA and SQIVND (reference sequence). This CDR3 comprises 13 residues. V was trimmed by 2 bases and J by 3 bases, leaving 7 bases between them. The chain's CDR3 is CASSIYRDTEAFF. Written as DNA, the CDR3 is TGTGCCAGTAGTATATACAGGGACACTGAAGCTTTCTTT.

This chain connects TRBV12-3 or TRBV12-4 to TRBJ1-1, with 9 bases aligning to TRBD1. Losses at the gene ends were 4 bases for V and 11 bases for J; bases not matched to a gene: 5. This CDR3 is built from 12 residues. For the CDR3, the DNA is TGTGCCAGCAGTTCAGGGACAGGGCGCGCTTTCTTT. Amino acid sequence: CASSSGTGRAFF.

The chain links TRBV7-7 to TRBJ1-6, with 10 bases identical to TRBD1. The germline V gene has CDR1 SSHAT and CDR2 FNYEAQ (reference sequence). The V gene end was trimmed by 7 bases and the J gene end by 10 bases; junction bases not matched to a gene: 13. This CDR3 is built from 16 residues. The CDR3 sequence is CASITTGGDSRSPLHF. In DNA, the CDR3 is TGTGCCAGCATCACGACAGGGGGCGACTCGAGATCACCCCTCCACTTT.

This clone has a single count. The genes are TRBV18 and TRBJ2-3, with D tentatively TRBD2 (6 bases). V was pared by 5 bases and J by 3 bases, with 12 bases between. Germline V gene sequence: CDR1 KGHSH, CDR2 LQKENI. This CDR3 has 14 amino acids. CDR3 in DNA: TGTGCCAGCTCAATAAAGGAGGGGACAGATACGCAGTATTTT. Translated, it gives CASSIKEGTDTQYF. Based on the CDR3 plus reference TRBV18 and TRBJ2-3, the full variable domain is NAGVMQNPRHLVRRRGQEARLRCSPMKGHSHVYWYRQLPEEGLKFMVYLQKENIIDESGMPKERFSAEFPKEGPSILRIQQVVRGDSAAYFCASSIKEGTDTQYFGPGTRLTVL.

The chain couples TRBV5-5 to TRBJ2-7; 10 bases match TRBD1. V gave up 4 bases and J gave up 6 bases; unmatched junction bases: 1. The germline gives CDR1 SGHKS, CDR2 YYEKEE (reference sequence). The CDR3 consists of 12 residues. The CDR3 region has the DNA TGTGCCAGCAGCCGGGACAGGGGCGAGCAGTACTTC. It codes for CASSRDRGEQYF.

The chain combines TRBV6-1 with TRBJ1-1; D remains ambiguous. Trimming cost V 10 bases and J 10 bases, with 16 bases left between them. The CDR3 has 11 amino acids. Germline V gene data show CDR1 as MNHNS and CDR2 as SASEGT. CDR3 loop: CANGPREGAFF. The CDR3 coding sequence is TGTGCCAACGGCCCTAGGGAGGGAGCTTTCTTT.

The V and J genes are TRBV19 and TRBJ1-4, with D perhaps TRBD1 (5 bases). The V and J ends lost 9 bases and 4 bases respectively, with 15 bases between them. CDR1 is LNHDA, CDR2 SQIVND, per germline (reference sequence). This CDR3 region has 14 residues. The CDR3, as DNA: TGTGCCAGCTCTATTAGGGGATATAATGAAAAACTGTTTTTT. It is translated as CASSIRGYNEKLFF.

The rearrangement links TRBV4-1 to TRBJ1-1; TRBD1 is a possible D gene (5 bases). This CDR3 has 14 residues. Deletions cut 3 bases from V and 7 bases from J, with 15 bases between. From germline, CDR1 is MGHRA and CDR2 YSYEKL. The CDR3 nucleotides read TGCGCCAGCAGCCAGCTTACAGGATCCGGTGAAGCTTTCTTT. Translating gives CASSQLTGSGEAFF.

This clone is a singleton in its sample. The chain joins TRBV6-2 or TRBV6-3 to TRBJ1-5, with 7 bases matching TRBD1. CDR1 and CDR2 from the germline V gene are MNHEY and SVGEGT. CDR3 size: 16 residues. V was clipped by 0 bases and J by 4 bases; unmatched bases: 6. Here the CDR3 reads CASSYSSHRGNQPQHF. In DNA, the CDR3 is TGTGCCAGCAGTTACTCGTCTCACAGGGGTAATCAGCCCCAGCATTTT.

The chain recombines TRBV28 with TRBJ1-1, with D possibly TRBD1 on 6 matching bases. CDR1 MDHEN and CDR2 SYDVKM come from the germline V gene. V gave up 8 bases and J gave up 5 bases, with 18 bases separating them. The CDR3 has 14 residues. The CDR3 reads CASRAPTGRTEAFF. In nucleotides, the CDR3 is TGTGCCAGCCGTGCCCCGACAGGACGTACTGAAGCTTTCTTT.

Concerning this clone: Other DNA sequences of this sample code for an identical CDR3. V gene TRBV19 combines with J gene TRBJ1-1; D gene unclear. This CDR3 contains 13 residues. The germline V gene has CDR1 LNHDA and CDR2 SQIVND (reference sequence). V dropped 5 bases and J dropped 0 bases, with 7 bases sitting between them. The chain's CDR3 is CASSATVNTEAFF. CDR3 DNA sequence: TGTGCCAGTAGTGCCACAGTGAACACTGAAGCTTTCTTT.

This rearrangement joins TRBV30 to TRBJ2-3; D perhaps matches TRBD2 (6 bases). Deletions cut 3 bases from V and 2 bases from J, with 15 bases between. Germline values: CDR1 GTSNPN, CDR2 SVGIG (reference sequence). The CDR3 extends over 15 amino acids. The CDR3 loop is CAWRVGGELTDTQYF. The CDR3 nucleotides are TGTGCCTGGAGGGTCGGCGGGGAACTCACAGATACGCAGTATTTT.

The chain combines TRBV12-3 or TRBV12-4 with TRBJ1-1; TRBD1 matches at 9 bases. The trim removed 4 bases at V and 5 bases at J, leaving 2 bases unmatched. The CDR3 is 13 amino acids. The CDR3 reads CASSSGQGTEAFF. The CDR3 nucleotides are TGTGCCAGCAGTTCGGGACAGGGAACTGAAGCTTTCTTT.

V and J are TRBV9 and TRBJ1-2, with a tentative D call TRBD1 (5 bases). V lost 3 bases, J lost 6 bases, and 12 bases lay in between. Germline loops: CDR1 SGDLS, CDR2 YYNGEE. This CDR3 contains 13 residues. The CDR3: CASSATGTHGYTF. CDR3 DNA sequence: TGTGCCAGCAGCGCTACCGGGACTCATGGCTACACCTTC.

The chain employs TRBV5-5 and TRBJ1-2; unclear D gene. CDR3 length equals 12 residues. Germline-derived CDR1 and CDR2 are SGHKS and YYEKEE (reference sequence). V lost 0 bases and J lost 5, with 5 bases in between. The CDR3: CASSLGTYGYTF. CDR3 in DNA: TGTGCCAGCAGCTTGGGGACTTATGGCTACACCTTC. The variable domain in full, with the rest retrieved from reference TRBV5-5 and TRBJ1-2, is DAGVTQSPTHLIKTRGQQVTLRCSPISGHKSVSWYQQVLGQGPQFIFQYYEKEERGRGNFPDRFSARQFPNYSSELNVNALLLGDSALYLCASSLGTYGYTFGSGTRLTVV.

CDR3 nucleotides: TGTGCCAGCAGCCCCCAGATAGGACTAGCGGGGGCCACAGATACGCAGTATTTT. Amino acids: CASSPQIGLAGATDTQYF. The gene calls are TRBV3-1 (or the pseudogene TRBV3-2) and TRBJ2-3; 13 positions agree with TRBD2. The CDR3 is 18 amino acids. The junction had 9 bases not matched to a gene; V was cut back by 4 bases and J by 2 bases. Germline V gene sequence: CDR1 LGHDT, CDR2 YNNKEL (reference sequence).

J is TRBJ2-7 and V is TRBV6-1; D is unclear. The V gene lost 1 base and the J gene lost 3 bases, with 13 bases spanning the gap. This CDR3 is built from 15 residues. Germline V lookup: CDR1 MNHNS, CDR2 SASEGT. The CDR3 coding sequence is TGTGCCAGCAGTGAAGGTCGGCATGACTTCTACGAGCAGTACGTC. Its protein is CASSEGRHDFYEQYV.

This chain links TRBV5-1 with TRBJ1-1; D unclear. Trimming took off 0 bases at V and 8 bases at J, with 14 bases between the two ends. CDR3 length: 14 residues. The V gene's germline CDR1 is SGHRS and CDR2 YFSETQ. CDR3 sequence (DNA): TGCGCCAGCAGCTTGGAGTCTGGGCCGTTCGAAGCTTTCTTT. Its protein is CASSLESGPFEAFF.

This clone was seen a single time. The rearrangement links TRBV24-1 to TRBJ1-5, with D uncertain. Germline lookup yields CDR1 KGHDR and CDR2 SFDVKD. The CDR3 is made up of 14 amino acids. The germline V and J ends were trimmed by 5 bases and 1 base, with 8 bases remaining between them. CDR3 sequence: CATSGERSNQPQHF. The DNA of the CDR3 is TGTGCCACCAGTGGAGAGCGGAGCAATCAGCCCCAGCATTTT.

V is TRBV5-6 and J is TRBJ1-3; tentatively, D is TRBD1 (5 bases). The V end was cut by 5 bases, the J end by 6 bases, with 15 bases between. CDR1 SGHDT and CDR2 YYEEEE come from the germline V gene. The CDR3 spans 14 residues. Here the CDR3 DNA reads TGTGCCAGCAGTTCTCCTCGTGGGGCAAACACCATATATTTT. Its translation is CASSSPRGANTIYF.

The chain recombines TRBV2 with TRBJ1-4; tentatively, D is TRBD1 (5 bases). Germline lookup yields CDR1 SNHLY and CDR2 FYNNEI. Trimming took 4 bases from V and 8 from J, leaving 20 bases between them. CDR3 length equals 16 residues. CDR3 in amino acids: CASSGWGLTFGEKLFF. In DNA form, the CDR3 reads TGTGCCAGCAGTGGGTGGGGACTGACCTTTGGGGAAAAACTGTTTTTT.

The rearrangement links TRBV12-5 to TRBJ1-2, with 7 bases that match TRBD1. CDR1 is LGHNT, CDR2 FRNRAP, per germline. J gave up 2 bases and V 1 base, and 4 bases lay outside the gene matches. The CDR3 has 15 residues. CDR3 amino acids: CASGLGSTGNYGYTF. As DNA, the CDR3 is TGTGCTAGTGGTTTGGGCTCGACAGGGAACTATGGCTACACCTTC.

This chain connects TRBV9 to TRBJ1-3; TRBD1 might be the D (6 bases). The CDR3 totals 15 residues. Germline CDR1 reads SGDLS; CDR2 reads YYNGEE. V shed 2 bases and J shed 0 bases, with 9 bases lying between them. The CDR3 DNA reads as TGTGCCAGCAGCGTCGGACAGTACTCTGGAAACACCATATATTTT. It translates to CASSVGQYSGNTIYF.

The sample holds one count of this clone. The chain has TRBV6-1 and TRBJ1-3; 7 bases match TRBD1. The CDR3 is 14 residues long. Germline CDR1 MNHNS, CDR2 SASEGT. V lost 3 bases and J lost 2; bases outside the gene matches: 1. CDR3: CASSEDRTGNTIYF. CDR3 nucleotide sequence: TGTGCCAGCAGTGAGGACAGGACTGGAAACACCATATATTTT.

The rearrangement links TRBV24-1 to TRBJ1-2, with 9 bases that match TRBD1. V gave up 2 bases and J gave up 2 bases; unmatched junction bases: 11. The CDR3 extends over 18 amino acids. The germline CDR1 and CDR2 sequences are KGHDR and SFDVKD. The CDR3 nucleotides read TGTGCCACCAGTGATTCTTACACAGGGGGCGCGTCCAACTATGGCTACACCTTC. Its protein is CATSDSYTGGASNYGYTF.

This rearrangement joins TRBV5-1 to TRBJ1-6; a possible D gene is TRBD1 (6 bases). Germline CDR1 is SGHRS and CDR2 is YFSETQ. This CDR3 is 16 amino acids long. V was clipped by 0 bases and J by 8 bases, with 15 bases between them. CDR3 residues: CASSLEQGEWDSPLHF. CDR3 coding DNA: TGCGCCAGCAGCTTGGAACAGGGTGAGTGGGATTCACCCCTCCACTTT.